The 26 T cell receptor beta chains given below trace back to one sample, sequenced in a study of blood T cell repertoires in COVID-19. The protocol was immunoSEQ multiplex PCR, while the TCRdb copy is restricted to in-frame clones and leaves out a portion. The data hold about 210,000 clones, with over 80% observed a single time. The specimen sequenced was PBMCs or T cells enriched from blood (not recorded which). The receptors derive from a man between 18 and 35 years old with acute COVID-19.

V gene TRBV6-5 combines with J gene TRBJ2-1; 8 nucleotides agree with TRBD2. Per the germline V gene, CDR1 is MNHEY and CDR2 is SVGAGI. Unmatched junction bases numbered 6, after V lost 6 bases and J lost 5 bases. The CDR3 contains 14 residues. The CDR3 coding sequence is TGTGCCAGCAGGCTAAGCGGGGGTAACAATGAGCAGTTCTTC. Its protein is CASRLSGGNNEQFF.

The chain combines TRBV19 with TRBJ2-2; 7 bases agree with TRBD2. Germline lookup yields CDR1 LNHDA and CDR2 SQIVND (reference sequence). CDR3 size: 17 residues. Trimming cost V 7 bases and J 2 bases; bases outside gene matches: 13. The CDR3 here is CASKNAGDLINTGELFF. The DNA of the CDR3 is TGTGCCAGTAAAAACGCGGGAGATCTAATAAACACCGGGGAGCTGTTTTTT.

The genes are TRBV2 and TRBJ2-3; 12 bases agree with TRBD2. The CDR3 length is 15 residues. Trimming at V came to 6 bases and at J to 0 bases, leaving 1 base not matched to a gene. Germline V lookup: CDR1 SNHLY, CDR2 FYNNEI. The CDR3 reads CASRGLAGSTDTQYF. The CDR3 DNA follows: TGTGCCAGCAGAGGACTAGCGGGGAGCACAGATACGCAGTATTTT.

The chain is built from TRBV2 and TRBJ1-1, with D possibly matching TRBD1 (5 bases). The CDR3 extends over 14 amino acids. The V gene lost 9 bases and the J gene lost 5 bases, with 19 bases spanning the gap. Germline V gene data show CDR1 as SNHLY and CDR2 as FYNNEI. CDR3 in amino acids: CASILIYGGTEAFF. In nucleotides, the CDR3 is TGTGCCAGTATCTTAATTTACGGGGGGACTGAAGCTTTCTTT.

The J gene is TRBJ1-2, the V gene TRBV28, with D perhaps TRBD1 (6 bases). The germline V gene encodes CDR1 MDHEN and CDR2 SYDVKM. V was clipped by 5 bases and J by 2 bases, with 9 bases between them. The CDR3 is made up of 13 amino acids. CDR3 sequence reads: CASSVDRNYGYTF. CDR3 sequence (DNA): TGTGCCAGCAGTGTCGACAGGAACTATGGCTACACCTTC.

The V gene is TRBV25-1, the J gene TRBJ2-7; 8 bases map to TRBD1. V dropped 2 bases and J dropped 3; count of bases not matched to a gene: 6. This CDR3 comprises 15 residues. CDR1 and CDR2 (germline): MGHDK, SYGVNS. The CDR3 nucleotides read TGTGCCAGCAGTGAAGGACAGGGAACACTCTACGAGCAGTACTTC. Protein product: CASSEGQGTLYEQYF.

The rearrangement uses TRBV4-1 and TRBJ2-2, with D tentatively TRBD1 (6 bases). The CDR3 consists of 13 residues. Between the trimmed V and J ends, which lost 4 bases and 5 bases, there was a span of 8 bases. The germline V gene has CDR1 MGHRA and CDR2 YSYEKL. CDR3 in amino acids: CASSRTGTGELFF. As DNA, the CDR3 is TGCGCCAGCAGCCGAACAGGGACCGGGGAGCTGTTTTTT.

The chain carries TRBV7-2 and TRBJ2-3; D uncertain. The germline CDR1 and CDR2 sequences are SGHTA and FQGNSA. Trimming took 0 bases from V and 5 from J, leaving 6 bases between them. The CDR3 has 13 residues. CDR3 in amino acids: CASSLAREDTQYF. CDR3 DNA: TGTGCCAGCAGCTTAGCGCGTGAAGATACGCAGTATTTT.

This chain links TRBV7-9 with TRBJ1-1; D may be TRBD1 (5 bases). Germline CDR1 is SEHNR and CDR2 is FQNEAQ (reference sequence). Trimming took 3 bases from V and 0 from J, leaving 20 bases between them. The CDR3 has 18 residues. For the CDR3, the DNA is TGTGCCAGCAGCTTCGGGAGGTTGGGGGTGGGTTTGAACACTGAAGCTTTCTTT. Amino acid sequence: CASSFGRLGVGLNTEAFF.

V usage is TRBV7-2 and J usage is TRBJ1-6, with D perhaps matching TRBD1 (5 bases). CDR1 and CDR2 (germline): SGHTA, FQGNSA. This CDR3 is 14 amino acids long. With 5 bases removed from V and 7 bases from J, the gap between germline ends came to 12 bases. The CDR3 sequence: CASSGGGANSPLHF. CDR3 coding DNA: TGTGCCAGCAGCGGGGGAGGGGCAAATTCACCCCTCCACTTT.

The V gene is TRBV10-2, the J gene TRBJ1-3, with 7 bases that match TRBD1. The CDR3 spans 19 residues. Looked up from germline, CDR1 is WSHSY and CDR2 is SAAADI. After removal of 3 bases from V and 0 bases from J, the junction contained 14 bases not matched to a gene. In DNA form, the CDR3 reads TGCGCCAGCAGTGAACGCGAGGGGACAGCCCATTCCTCTGGAAACACCATATATTTT. Its protein product is CASSEREGTAHSSGNTIYF.

CDR3 sequence: CASSFWTGRTGELFF. The DNA of the CDR3 is TGTGCCAGCAGCTTTTGGACAGGGCGGACCGGGGAGCTGTTTTTT. This rearrangement joins TRBV5-6 to TRBJ2-2, with TRBD1 matching 8 bases. This CDR3 is built from 15 residues. From germline, CDR1 is SGHDT and CDR2 YYEEEE. The J segment lost 5 bases and the V segment lost 2 bases, leaving 5 bases of the junction unmatched.

The chain couples TRBV24-1 to TRBJ1-2, with TRBD1 identical over 7 bases. The CDR3 runs to 16 residues. The J segment lost 0 bases and the V segment lost 11 bases, leaving 14 bases of the junction unmatched. Germline V gene data show CDR1 as KGHDR and CDR2 as SFDVKD. This CDR3 reads CAIQGTEGTSNYGYTF. The CDR3 region has the DNA TGTGCCATCCAAGGGACAGAGGGAACCTCTAACTATGGCTACACCTTC.

J is TRBJ1-3 and V is TRBV19, with 7 bases identical to TRBD1. J lost 7 bases, V lost 3 bases, and 6 bases had no gene match. The CDR3 is 14 amino acids. Looked up from germline, CDR1 is LNHDA and CDR2 is SQIVND (reference sequence). CDR3 region: CASSIGDSWNTIYF. CDR3 nucleotide sequence: TGTGCCAGTAGTATCGGGGACAGCTGGAACACCATATATTTT.

This rearrangement joins TRBV6-1 to TRBJ2-5; 8 nucleotides match TRBD2. The length of the CDR3 is 15 residues. Germline lookup yields CDR1 MNHNS and CDR2 SASEGT. The V segment lost 2 bases and the J segment 5 bases; nucleotides outside the gene matches: 7. CDR3 DNA: TGTGCCAGCAGTGAATGGGGGTCGGGAGGGGAGACCCAGTACTTC. This translates into CASSEWGSGGETQYF.

The chain uses TRBV5-4 and TRBJ2-3, with TRBD2 matching over 9 bases. CDR1 is SGHNT, CDR2 YYREEE, per germline (reference sequence). This CDR3 region has 16 residues. Trimming cost V 4 bases and J 0 bases; bases outside gene matches: 6. CDR3 bases: TGTGCCAGCAGCGTGGGACTAGCTATTAGCACAGATACGCAGTATTTT. Translated, it gives CASSVGLAISTDTQYF.

V usage is TRBV10-3 and J usage is TRBJ2-7, with 8 bases fitting TRBD1. Germline V CDR1 and CDR2: ENHRY, SYGVKD. With 4 bases clipped from V and 0 bases from J, the junction kept 17 bases outside the gene matches. This CDR3 is built from 19 residues. CDR3 amino acids: CAISGDLGLQDRVSYEQYF. CDR3 nucleotide sequence: TGTGCCATCAGTGGTGACTTAGGGCTACAGGACAGGGTCTCCTACGAGCAGTACTTC.

V and J are TRBV28 and TRBJ2-7; 11 bases align to TRBD1. Germline CDR1 MDHEN, CDR2 SYDVKM. This CDR3 has 14 residues. After removal of 7 bases from V and 6 bases from J, the junction contained 8 bases not matched to a gene. CDR3: CASIPGQGVREQYF. In nucleotides, the CDR3 is TGTGCCAGCATCCCGGGACAGGGGGTGCGCGAGCAGTACTTC.

The rearrangement joins TRBV6-4 to TRBJ2-1, with D possibly being TRBD2 (5 bases). The CDR3 is 14 amino acids. From germline, CDR1 is MRHNA and CDR2 SNTAGT. Between the trimmed V and J ends, which lost 0 bases and 6 bases, there was a span of 9 bases. The CDR3 region has the DNA TGTGCCAGCAGTGACTCAACTAGTAGCAATGAGCAGTTCTTC. Translating it yields CASSDSTSSNEQFF.

The chain has TRBV30 and TRBJ1-2; the match to TRBD1 covers 8 bases. Germline V CDR1 and CDR2: GTSNPN, SVGIG (reference sequence). With 3 bases clipped from V and 9 bases from J, the junction kept 9 bases outside the gene matches. This CDR3 has 13 residues. The CDR3: CAWRSPRTGSYTF. The CDR3 nucleotides are TGTGCCTGGAGGAGCCCTCGGACAGGGAGCTACACCTTC. The variable domain in full, completed from reference TRBV30 and TRBJ1-2, reads SQTIHQWPATLVQPVGSPLSLECTVEGTSNPNLYWYRQAAGRGLQLLFYSVGIGQISSEVPQNLSASRPQDRQFILSSKKLLLSDSGFYLCAWRSPRTGSYTFGSGTRLTVV.

The genes are TRBV4-1 and TRBJ2-7; D remains unclear. The CDR3 spans 16 residues. CDR1 is MGHRA and CDR2 is YSYEKL in the germline V gene. The V end was cut by 2 bases, the J end by 0 bases, with 14 bases between. The CDR3 bases are TGCGCCAGCAGCCAATCGAGCGCTCAAAGCTCCTACGAGCAGTACTTC. It is translated as CASSQSSAQSSYEQYF.

The chain couples TRBV5-1 to TRBJ2-5; TRBD1 matches at 8 bases. J lost 5 bases, V lost 4 bases, and 4 bases had no gene match. The CDR3 totals 13 residues. Germline V gene lookup returns CDR1 SGHRS and CDR2 YFSETQ. CDR3 bases: TGCGCCAGCAGCACAGGGGGGACGGAGACCCAGTACTTC. Amino acid sequence: CASSTGGTETQYF.

This rearrangement joins TRBV9 to TRBJ1-6, with D maybe TRBD1 (5 bases). Trimming left V 4 bases short and J 0 bases short, with 14 bases between. CDR3 length: 17 amino acids. Germline assignment: CDR1 SGDLS and CDR2 YYNGEE. DNA for the CDR3: TGTGCCAGCAGCCCTTCGGGGGGGAGCTCCTATAATTCACCCCTCCACTTT. Its translation: CASSPSGGSSYNSPLHF.

The chain has TRBV6-2 or TRBV6-3 and TRBJ2-2; 8 bases fit TRBD2. This CDR3 region has 16 residues. Germline assignment: CDR1 MNHEY and CDR2 SVGEGT. V trimming: 2 bases; J trimming: 4 bases; junction bases outside the gene matches: 6. CDR3 nucleotides: TGTGCCAGCAGTTACCCAGCGGGAGTGACCACCGGGGAGCTGTTTTTT. Protein product: CASSYPAGVTTGELFF.

This chain links TRBV14 with TRBJ1-1, with TRBD1 as a possible D gene (6 bases). This CDR3 region has 15 residues. The V and J ends lost 1 base and 11 bases respectively, with 20 bases between them. Germline lookup yields CDR1 SGHDN and CDR2 FVKESK. CDR3 coding DNA: TGTGCCAGCAGCCAAGCGGGGGGCACGAACCGCCTGGCTTTCTTT. Protein: CASSQAGGTNRLAFF.

The J gene is TRBJ2-1, the V gene TRBV6-2 or TRBV6-3, with no clear D. V was cut by 2 bases and J by 7 bases, with 6 bases left in between. This CDR3 is built from 12 residues. Germline V CDR1 and CDR2: MNHEY, SVGEGT. This CDR3 is CASSYPPNEQFF. The DNA of the CDR3 is TGTGCCAGCAGTTACCCCCCTAATGAGCAGTTCTTC.